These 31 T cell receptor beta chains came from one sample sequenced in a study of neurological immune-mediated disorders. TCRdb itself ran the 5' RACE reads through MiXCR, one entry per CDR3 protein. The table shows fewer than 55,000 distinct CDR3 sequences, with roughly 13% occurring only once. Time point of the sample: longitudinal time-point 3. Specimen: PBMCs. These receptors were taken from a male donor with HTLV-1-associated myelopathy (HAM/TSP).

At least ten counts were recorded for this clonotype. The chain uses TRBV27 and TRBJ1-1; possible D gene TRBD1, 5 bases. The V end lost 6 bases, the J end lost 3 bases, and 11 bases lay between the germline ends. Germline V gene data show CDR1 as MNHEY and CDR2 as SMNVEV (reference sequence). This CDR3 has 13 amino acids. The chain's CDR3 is CASRAGGDTEAFF. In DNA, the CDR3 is TGTGCCAGCAGAGCGGGGGGAGACACTGAAGCTTTCTTT.

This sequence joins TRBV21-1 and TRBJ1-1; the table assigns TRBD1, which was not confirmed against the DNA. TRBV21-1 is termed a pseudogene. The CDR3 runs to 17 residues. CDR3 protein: CISSKGEGTGVNTEAFF. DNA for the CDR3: TGTATCAGCAGCAAAGGGGAAGGGACAGGCGTCAACACTGAAGCTTTCTTT.

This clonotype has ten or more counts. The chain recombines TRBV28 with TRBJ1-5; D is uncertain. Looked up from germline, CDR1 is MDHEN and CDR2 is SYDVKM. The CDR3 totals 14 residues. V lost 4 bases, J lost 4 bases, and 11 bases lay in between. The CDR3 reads CASSSTNWNQPQHF. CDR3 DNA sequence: TGTGCCAGCAGTTCTACCAACTGGAATCAGCCCCAGCATTTT.

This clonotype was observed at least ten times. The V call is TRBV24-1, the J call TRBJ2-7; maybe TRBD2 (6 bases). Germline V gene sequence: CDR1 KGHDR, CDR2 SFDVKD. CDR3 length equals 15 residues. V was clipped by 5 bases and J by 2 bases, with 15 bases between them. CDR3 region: CATSASGTQAYEQYF. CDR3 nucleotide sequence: TGTGCCACCAGTGCCTCCGGGACTCAGGCCTACGAGCAGTACTTC.

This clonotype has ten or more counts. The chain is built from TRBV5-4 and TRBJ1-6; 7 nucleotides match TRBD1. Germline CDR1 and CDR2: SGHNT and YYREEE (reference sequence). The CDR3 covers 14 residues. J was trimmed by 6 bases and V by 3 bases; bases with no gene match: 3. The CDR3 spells CASSYRQGNSPLHF. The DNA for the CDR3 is TGTGCCAGCAGCTACAGACAGGGTAATTCACCCCTCCACTTT.

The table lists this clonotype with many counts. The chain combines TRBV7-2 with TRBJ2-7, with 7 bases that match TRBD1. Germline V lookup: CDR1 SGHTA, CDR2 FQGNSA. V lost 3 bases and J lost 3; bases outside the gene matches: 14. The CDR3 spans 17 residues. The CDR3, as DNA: TGTGCCAGCAGCTTCGGGACAGCCCGTGTTTCGCTCTACGAGCAGTACTTC. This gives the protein CASSFGTARVSLYEQYF.

CDR3 sequence reads: CASSSGFGNTIYF. CDR3 bases: TGTGCCAGCAGCTCCGGATTTGGAAACACCATATATTTT. V is TRBV5-5 and J is TRBJ1-3; D is undetermined. The CDR3 contains 13 residues. Looked up from germline, CDR1 is SGHKS and CDR2 is YYEKEE (reference sequence). V dropped 3 bases and J dropped 3 bases, with 7 bases sitting between them.

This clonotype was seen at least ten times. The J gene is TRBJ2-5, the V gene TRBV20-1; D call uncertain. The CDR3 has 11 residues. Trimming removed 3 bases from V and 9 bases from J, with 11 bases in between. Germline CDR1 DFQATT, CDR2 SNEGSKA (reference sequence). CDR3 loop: CSASLVSAQYF. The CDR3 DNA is TGCAGTGCTAGTCTCGTGTCGGCCCAGTACTTC.

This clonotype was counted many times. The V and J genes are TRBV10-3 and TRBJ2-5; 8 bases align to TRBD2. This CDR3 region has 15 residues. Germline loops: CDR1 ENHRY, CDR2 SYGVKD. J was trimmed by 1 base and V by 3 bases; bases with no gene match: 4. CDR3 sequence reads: CAISDPAGAQETQYF. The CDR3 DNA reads TGTGCCATCAGTGATCCAGCGGGGGCCCAAGAGACCCAGTACTTC.

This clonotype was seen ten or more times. CDR3 in amino acids: CSASGQLSNQPQHF. The DNA for the CDR3 is TGCAGTGCTAGCGGGCAGCTTAGCAATCAGCCCCAGCATTTT. The chain has TRBV20-1 and TRBJ1-5; D unclear. This CDR3 is 14 amino acids long. V lost 3 bases to trimming and J lost 0 bases, with 9 bases between them. CDR1 is DFQATT and CDR2 is SNEGSKA in the germline V gene (reference sequence).

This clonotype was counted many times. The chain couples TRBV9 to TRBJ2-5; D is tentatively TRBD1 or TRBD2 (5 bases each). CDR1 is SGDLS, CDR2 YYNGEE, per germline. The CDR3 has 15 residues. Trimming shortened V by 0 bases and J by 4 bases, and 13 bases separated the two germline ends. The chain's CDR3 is CASSVDEGFGETQYF. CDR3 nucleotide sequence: TGTGCCAGCAGCGTAGATGAGGGGTTCGGAGAGACCCAGTACTTC.

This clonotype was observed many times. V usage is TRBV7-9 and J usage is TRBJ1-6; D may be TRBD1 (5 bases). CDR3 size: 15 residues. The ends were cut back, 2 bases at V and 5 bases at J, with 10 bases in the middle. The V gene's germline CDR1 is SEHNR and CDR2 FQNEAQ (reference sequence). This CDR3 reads CASSLQGPHNSPLHF. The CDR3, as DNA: TGTGCCAGCAGCTTACAGGGTCCCCATAATTCACCCCTCCACTTT.

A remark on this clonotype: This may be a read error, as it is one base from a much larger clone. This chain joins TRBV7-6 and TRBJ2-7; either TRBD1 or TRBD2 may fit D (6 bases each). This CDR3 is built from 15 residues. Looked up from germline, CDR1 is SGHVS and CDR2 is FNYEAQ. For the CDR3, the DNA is TGTGTCAGCAGCTTCGAGGGGGGAGTTGGCTACGAGCAGTACTTC. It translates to CVSSFEGGVGYEQYF.

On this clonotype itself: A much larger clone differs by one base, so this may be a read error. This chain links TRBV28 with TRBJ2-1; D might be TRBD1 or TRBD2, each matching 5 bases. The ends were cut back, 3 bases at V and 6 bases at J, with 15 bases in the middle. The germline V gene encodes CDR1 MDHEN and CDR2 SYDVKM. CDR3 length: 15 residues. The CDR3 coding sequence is TGTGCCAGCAGTTTGATTTTGTGGGGGTGCAATGAGCAGTTCTTC. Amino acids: CASSLILWGCNEQFF.

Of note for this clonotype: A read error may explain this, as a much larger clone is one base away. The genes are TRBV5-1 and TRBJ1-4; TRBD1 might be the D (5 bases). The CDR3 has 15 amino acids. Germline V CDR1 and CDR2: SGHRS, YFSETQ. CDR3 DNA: TGCGCCAGAAGCTCAGGGCTGGGTCTGGGTGAAAAACTGTTTTTT. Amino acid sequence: CARSSGLGLGEKLFF.

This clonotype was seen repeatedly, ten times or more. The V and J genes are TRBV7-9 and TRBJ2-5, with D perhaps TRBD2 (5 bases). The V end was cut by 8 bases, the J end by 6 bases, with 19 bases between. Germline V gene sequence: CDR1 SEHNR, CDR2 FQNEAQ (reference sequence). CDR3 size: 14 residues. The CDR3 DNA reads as TGTGCCAGCCAGGCGGTGTCGGGGTTCCAGACCCAGTACTTC. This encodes CASQAVSGFQTQYF.

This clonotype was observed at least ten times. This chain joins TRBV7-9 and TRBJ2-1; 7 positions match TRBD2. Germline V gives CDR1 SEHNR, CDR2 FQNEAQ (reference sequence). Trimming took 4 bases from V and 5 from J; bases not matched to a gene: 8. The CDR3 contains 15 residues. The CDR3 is CASSSYAAGNNEQFF. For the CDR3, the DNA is TGTGCCAGCAGCTCTTACGCAGCGGGGAACAATGAGCAGTTCTTC.

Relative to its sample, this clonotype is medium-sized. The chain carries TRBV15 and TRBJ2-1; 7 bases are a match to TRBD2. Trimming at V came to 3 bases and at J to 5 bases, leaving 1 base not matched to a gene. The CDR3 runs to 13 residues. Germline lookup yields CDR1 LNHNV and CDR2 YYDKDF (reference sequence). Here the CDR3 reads CATSSGTNNEQFF. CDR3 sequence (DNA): TGTGCCACCAGCAGCGGGACTAACAATGAGCAGTTCTTC.

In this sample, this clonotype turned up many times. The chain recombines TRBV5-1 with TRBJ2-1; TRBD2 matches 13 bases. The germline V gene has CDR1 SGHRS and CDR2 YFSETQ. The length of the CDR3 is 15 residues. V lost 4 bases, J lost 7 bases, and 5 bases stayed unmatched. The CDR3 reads CASSIGTSGANEQFF. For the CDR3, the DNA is TGCGCCAGCAGCATAGGGACTAGCGGGGCAAATGAGCAGTTCTTC.

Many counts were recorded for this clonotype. CDR3 nucleotide sequence: TGTGCCAGCAGCCCAGTCAGGGGGCCTTACAATGAGCAGTTCTTC. As protein: CASSPVRGPYNEQFF. The chain is built from TRBV9 and TRBJ2-1, with 8 bases lining up with TRBD1. Germline CDR1 is SGDLS and CDR2 is YYNGEE. The CDR3 runs 15 residues. Trimming cost V 4 bases and J 4 bases; bases outside gene matches: 7. Full variable domain (missing parts from reference TRBV9 and TRBJ2-1): DSGVTQTPKHLITATGQRVTLRCSPRSGDLSVYWYQQSLDQGLQFLIQYYNGEERAKGNILERFSAQQFPDLHSELNLSSLELGDSALYFCASSPVRGPYNEQFFGPGTRLTVL.

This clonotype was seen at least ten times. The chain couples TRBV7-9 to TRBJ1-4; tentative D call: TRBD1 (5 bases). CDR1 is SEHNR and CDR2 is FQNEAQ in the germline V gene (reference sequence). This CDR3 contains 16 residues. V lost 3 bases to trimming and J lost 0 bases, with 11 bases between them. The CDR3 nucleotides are TGTGCCAGCAGCTTGGTCTCAGGGACAACTAATGAAAAACTGTTTTTT. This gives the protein CASSLVSGTTNEKLFF.

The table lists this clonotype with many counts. CDR3 coding DNA: TGTGCCAGCAGTTTATCCCCCGGCCTGGGGGAGCAGTACTTC. This gives the protein CASSLSPGLGEQYF. The V and J genes are TRBV28 and TRBJ2-7; no clear D. The CDR3 consists of 14 residues. Germline assignment: CDR1 MDHEN and CDR2 SYDVKM. Trimming removed 1 base from V and 7 bases from J, with 14 bases in between.

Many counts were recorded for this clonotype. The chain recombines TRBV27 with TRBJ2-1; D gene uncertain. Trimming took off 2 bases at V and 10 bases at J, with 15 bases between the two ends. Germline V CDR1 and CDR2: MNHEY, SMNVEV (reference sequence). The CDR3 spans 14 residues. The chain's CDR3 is CASSLPGYFKEQFF. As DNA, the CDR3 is TGTGCCAGCAGTTTACCCGGCTATTTCAAGGAGCAGTTCTTC.

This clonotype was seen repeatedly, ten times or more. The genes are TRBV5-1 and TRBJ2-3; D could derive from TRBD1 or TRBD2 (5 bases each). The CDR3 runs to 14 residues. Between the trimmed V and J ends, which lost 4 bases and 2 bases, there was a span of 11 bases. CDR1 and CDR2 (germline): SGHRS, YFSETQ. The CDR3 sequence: CASSPPGTTDTQYF. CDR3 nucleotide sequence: TGCGCCAGCAGCCCCCCAGGGACCACAGATACGCAGTATTTT.

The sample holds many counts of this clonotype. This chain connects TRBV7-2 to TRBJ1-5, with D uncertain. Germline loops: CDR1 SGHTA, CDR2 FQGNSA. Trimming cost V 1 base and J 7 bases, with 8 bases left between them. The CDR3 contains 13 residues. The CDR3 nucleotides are TGTGCCAGCAGCTTAGATGTGGTGCAGCCCCAGCATTTT. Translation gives CASSLDVVQPQHF.

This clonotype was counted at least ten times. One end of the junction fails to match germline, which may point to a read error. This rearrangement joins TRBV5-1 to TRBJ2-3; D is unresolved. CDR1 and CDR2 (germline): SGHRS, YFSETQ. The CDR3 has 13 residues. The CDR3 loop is CASSLEGTDTQYF. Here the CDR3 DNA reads TGTGCCAGCAGCTTAGAGGGCACAGATACGCAGTATTTT. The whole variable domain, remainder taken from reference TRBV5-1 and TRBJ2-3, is KAGVTQTPRYLIKTRGQQVTLSCSPISGHRSVSWYQQTPGQGLQFLFEYFSETQRNKGNFPGRFSGRQFSNSRSEMNVSTLELGDSALYLCASSLEGTDTQYFGPGTRLTVL.

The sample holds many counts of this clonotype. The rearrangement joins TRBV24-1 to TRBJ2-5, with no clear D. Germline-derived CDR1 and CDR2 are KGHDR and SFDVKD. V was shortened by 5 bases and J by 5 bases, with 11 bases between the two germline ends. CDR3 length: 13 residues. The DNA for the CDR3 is TGTGCCACCAGTGCCGGGTTCTGGGAGACCCAGTACTTC. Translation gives CATSAGFWETQYF.

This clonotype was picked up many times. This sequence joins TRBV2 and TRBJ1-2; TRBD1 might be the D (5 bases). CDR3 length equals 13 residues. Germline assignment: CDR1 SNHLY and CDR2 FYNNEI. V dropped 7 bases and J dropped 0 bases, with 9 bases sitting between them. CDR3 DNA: TGTGCCAGCATAAAGGGGACTAACTATGGCTACACCTTC. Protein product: CASIKGTNYGYTF.

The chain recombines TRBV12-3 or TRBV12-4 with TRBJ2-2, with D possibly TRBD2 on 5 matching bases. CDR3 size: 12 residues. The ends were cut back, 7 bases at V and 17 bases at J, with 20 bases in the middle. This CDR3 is CASNRRTGERFF. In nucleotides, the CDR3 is TGTGCCAGCAACAGACGAACCGGGGAGCGTTTTTTT.

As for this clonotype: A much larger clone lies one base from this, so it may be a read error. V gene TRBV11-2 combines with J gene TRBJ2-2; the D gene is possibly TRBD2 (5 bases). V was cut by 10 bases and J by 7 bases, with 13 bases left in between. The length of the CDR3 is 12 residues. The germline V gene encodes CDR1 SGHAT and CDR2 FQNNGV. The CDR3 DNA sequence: TGTGCCAACATGAGTCGGGGCGGGGAGCTGTTTTTT. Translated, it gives CANMSRGGELFF.

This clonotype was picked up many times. Here the CDR3 DNA reads TGTGCCAGCAGCCATCCTACTAGCGGGGGTACGGGCACAGATACGCAGTATTTT. Its protein product is CASSHPTSGGTGTDTQYF. The V call is TRBV3-1, the J call TRBJ2-3; 11 bases map to TRBD2. J was trimmed by 1 base and V by 3 bases; bases with no gene match: 9. This CDR3 comprises 18 residues. The germline V gene encodes CDR1 LGHDT and CDR2 YNNKEL (reference sequence).